The present T cell receptor beta chain was sequenced within a study of cytomegalovirus exposure and HLA in healthy donors. Broader study findings: After further analysis at a later stage, roughly 16,000 TCR beta sequences were associated with HLA alleles at 0.05 false discovery rate.

The PCR ran on 60 Vbeta and 13 Jbeta primers. Generated by immunoSEQ multiplex PCR, the TCRdb table keeps only in-frame clones and is missing some. The data contain more than 120,000 clones, around 86% of them singletons. This CDR3 has 15 amino acids. In germline, CDR1 is MNHEY, CDR2 SVGAGI. J gave up 4 bases and V 0 bases, and 4 bases lay outside the gene matches. As for this clone: The antigen is unknown.

Material for sequencing was PBMCs. This TCR came from a woman aged 25 to 45 in good health and CMV-seronegative. This sequence joins TRBV6-5 and TRBJ2-3, with 7 positions matching TRBD1. The CDR3 DNA reads TGTGCCAGCAGTTACTCGCCAGGGGGATCAGATACGCAGTATTTT. Its translation is CASSYSPGGSDTQYF.